A selection of T cell receptor beta chains follows, all from one sample in a study of cytomegalovirus exposure and HLA in healthy donors. The assay was immunoSEQ multiplex PCR, and TCRdb's table has in-frame clones only and misses some. The sample yields approximately 130,000 clones, 50% to 75% seen once. The sample was PBMCs. The receptors were sampled from a woman aged 40 to 50 in good health and CMV-seronegative. Both conserved end residues are part of each CDR3. Clone size is given for some rows only: seen once, a few or many times, or a class if the clone is expanded.

j_call: TRBJ1-5; v_call: TRBV4-2; clone_size: .; cdr3_aa: CASSHLQGTQPQHF
j_call: TRBJ1-2; v_call: TRBV7-2; clone_size: .; cdr3_aa: CASSLRKGQGARRYGYTF
j_call: TRBJ2-7; v_call: TRBV7-3; clone_size: .; cdr3_aa: CASSLGDSLDEQYF
j_call: TRBJ1-5; v_call: TRBV19; clone_size: few; cdr3_aa: CASSIGGEAQPQHF
j_call: TRBJ2-3; v_call: TRBV27; clone_size: .; cdr3_aa: CASSGNKGGTDTQYF
j_call: TRBJ1-5; v_call: TRBV6-5; clone_size: .; cdr3_aa: CASSPQGGTQPQHF
j_call: TRBJ2-3; v_call: TRBV28; clone_size: .; cdr3_aa: CASSFSGGTDTQYF
j_call: TRBJ2-3; v_call: TRBV7-2; clone_size: .; cdr3_aa: CASSSRLAGGLVGSTQYF
j_call: TRBJ2-1; v_call: TRBV5-1; clone_size: .; cdr3_aa: CASSITGESYNEQFF
j_call: TRBJ2-1; v_call: TRBV5-1; clone_size: .; cdr3_aa: CASSSLAALYNEQFF
j_call: TRBJ1-2; v_call: TRBV5-4; clone_size: .; cdr3_aa: CASSTTQGPYTF
j_call: TRBJ1-1; v_call: TRBV19; clone_size: .; cdr3_aa: CASSILPGSTEAFF
j_call: TRBJ1-4; v_call: TRBV27; clone_size: .; cdr3_aa: CASSLFRLEGEKLFF
j_call: TRBJ2-3; v_call: TRBV27; clone_size: .; cdr3_aa: CASSLTGAETHDTQYF
j_call: TRBJ1-1; v_call: TRBV25-1; clone_size: .; cdr3_aa: CASSRLAEAFF
j_call: TRBJ2-2; v_call: TRBV28; clone_size: .; cdr3_aa: CASSSGPLNTGELFF
j_call: TRBJ1-6; v_call: TRBV6-1; clone_size: .; cdr3_aa: CASSEWGLRGPGNSPLHF
j_call: TRBJ2-7; v_call: TRBV5-1; clone_size: .; cdr3_aa: CASSEGQGGPYEQYF
j_call: TRBJ1-1; v_call: TRBV23-1; clone_size: .; cdr3_aa: CASSQPRQSPLNTEAFF
j_call: TRBJ1-5; v_call: TRBV30; clone_size: .; cdr3_aa: CAWSREGRNQPQHF
j_call: TRBJ2-3; v_call: TRBV28; clone_size: .; cdr3_aa: CASTLRGRLVTDTQYF
j_call: TRBJ1-1; v_call: TRBV14; clone_size: once; cdr3_aa: CASSQLGQGVAEAFF
j_call: TRBJ1-4; v_call: TRBV28; clone_size: .; cdr3_aa: CATKIVLISGIKLFF
j_call: TRBJ2-1; v_call: TRBV2; clone_size: few; cdr3_aa: CASTASAVEQFF
j_call: TRBJ1-2; v_call: TRBV27; clone_size: .; cdr3_aa: CASSFQGVGYGYTF
j_call: TRBJ2-2; v_call: TRBV27; clone_size: .; cdr3_aa: CASSSGQGAVIGELFF
j_call: TRBJ1-2; v_call: TRBV5-8; clone_size: .; cdr3_aa: CASSPGDSQIYGYTF
j_call: TRBJ1-6; v_call: TRBV4-3; clone_size: .; cdr3_aa: CASSQDWAGGAPSPLHF
j_call: TRBJ1-1; v_call: TRBV5-1; clone_size: .; cdr3_aa: CASSPGGGVNTEAFF
j_call: TRBJ1-6; v_call: TRBV14; clone_size: .; cdr3_aa: CASSPLGQVTNSPLHF
j_call: TRBJ1-1; v_call: TRBV5-1; clone_size: .; cdr3_aa: CETREGTGTEAFF
j_call: TRBJ2-1; v_call: TRBV6-4; clone_size: few; cdr3_aa: CASSEGASGGQNEQFF
j_call: TRBJ1-4; v_call: TRBV7-9; clone_size: few; cdr3_aa: CASSLGQPGDEKLFF
j_call: TRBJ2-7; v_call: TRBV6-5; clone_size: once; cdr3_aa: CASRRTAAYEQYF
j_call: TRBJ1-2; v_call: TRBV28; clone_size: .; cdr3_aa: CASNVDRRTYGYTF
j_call: TRBJ1-5; v_call: TRBV2; clone_size: .; cdr3_aa: CASSVQGDEPQHF
j_call: TRBJ2-3; v_call: TRBV19; clone_size: .; cdr3_aa: CASSIQSADTQYF
j_call: TRBJ1-2; v_call: TRBV9; clone_size: .; cdr3_aa: CASSVAGLNYGYTF
j_call: TRBJ1-1; v_call: TRBV5-1; clone_size: few; cdr3_aa: CASSQGYRDYEAFF
j_call: TRBJ1-1; v_call: TRBV5-8; clone_size: .; cdr3_aa: CASSLEGGALAAFF
j_call: TRBJ1-6; v_call: TRBV4-3; clone_size: .; cdr3_aa: CASSQDGTGANSPLHF
j_call: TRBJ1-2; v_call: TRBV18; clone_size: few; cdr3_aa: CASSPPGGVSGYTF
j_call: TRBJ1-2; v_call: TRBV5-4; clone_size: .; cdr3_aa: CASSLGQSLINYGYTF
j_call: TRBJ1-4; v_call: TRBV29-1; clone_size: .; cdr3_aa: CSVKQGATNEKLFF
j_call: TRBJ1-4; v_call: TRBV6-1; clone_size: few; cdr3_aa: CASRGLMVTNEKLFF
j_call: TRBJ1-6; v_call: TRBV2; clone_size: few; cdr3_aa: CASSVGRDNSPLHF
j_call: TRBJ1-2; v_call: TRBV19; clone_size: .; cdr3_aa: CASSTDRAGGYTF